The 22 T cell receptor beta chains below were found in one sample sequenced in a study of patients and donors after allogeneic stem cell transplantation (dated by TCRdb to about 2020). The method was RT-PCR. TCRdb names NextSeq 550 as the instrument used. In-frame beta chains were kept once TCRdb had trimmed the public reads at Q25 with fastp and called clones with MiXCR. Identical CDR3 protein sequences are pooled into one entry, listed with their most common genes and DNA. A total of 150,000 to 200,000 distinct CDR3 sequences appear in this sample, 30% of them only once. The ten largest make up around 3.2% of the sample. The specimen sequenced was blood, either unsorted or a sorted T cell fraction (not recorded which). The receptors shown here come from a human donor who was either an allogeneic HSCT recipient or a stem cell or donor lymphocyte infusion donor (not recorded which). It is not recorded whose cells these are; they may come from a transplant donor.

The CDR3 nucleotides read TGCGCCAGCAGCACAAGGACCTCCGCGATTGAGCAGTTCTTC. This sequence encodes CASSTRTSAIEQFF. The chain recombines TRBV5-1 with TRBJ2-1; D ambiguous. CDR3 size: 14 residues. V lost 4 bases and J lost 9, with 17 bases in between. Germline V gene data show CDR1 as SGHRS and CDR2 as YFSETQ.

This clonotype came up a few times. The rearrangement uses TRBV25-1 and TRBJ2-7; the match to TRBD2 covers 7 bases. V was pared by 4 bases and J by 3 bases, with 3 bases of the junction left unmatched. The CDR3 has 13 residues. Germline CDR1 and CDR2: MGHDK and SYGVNS. Here the CDR3 DNA reads TGTGCCAGCAGTGGGGACTACCACTACGAGCAGTACTTC. Protein sequence: CASSGDYHYEQYF.

This clonotype was seen only a few times. V and J are TRBV7-3 and TRBJ2-2, with TRBD2 matching over 9 bases. CDR1 and CDR2 (germline): SGHTA, FQGTGA. After removal of 0 bases from V and 7 bases from J, the junction contained 6 bases not matched to a gene. This CDR3 has 16 amino acids. CDR3 region: CASSLTASGTYGELFF. For the CDR3, the DNA is TGTGCCAGCAGCTTAACGGCTAGCGGGACATACGGGGAGCTGTTTTTT.

The gene calls are TRBV24-1 and TRBJ2-5; D ambiguous. V lost 4 bases and J lost 5, with 4 bases in between. Germline V gene data show CDR1 as KGHDR and CDR2 as SFDVKD. The CDR3 has 11 amino acids. CDR3 DNA sequence: TGTGCCACCAGTGACACGGAGACCCAGTACTTC. Translating gives CATSDTETQYF.

This chain uses TRBV13 with TRBJ2-1; the match to TRBD2 covers 14 bases. Per germline, CDR1 PRHDT and CDR2 FYEKMQ (reference sequence). The CDR3 has 17 residues. V shed 5 bases and J 6 bases; nucleotides not matched to a gene: 9. The DNA of the CDR3 is TGTGCCAGCAGCCCATGGACTAGCGGGAGGTCGGGCAATGAGCAGTTCTTC. Encoded protein: CASSPWTSGRSGNEQFF.

The chain recombines TRBV7-9 with TRBJ1-5; 7 nucleotides line up with TRBD1. V lost 5 bases and J lost 3; bases outside the gene matches: 4. The CDR3 covers 14 residues. The germline CDR1 and CDR2 sequences are SEHNR and FQNEAQ (reference sequence). This chain's CDR3 is CASSQGQLNQPQHF. DNA of the CDR3: TGTGCCAGCAGCCAGGGACAGCTCAATCAGCCCCAGCATTTT.

V and J are TRBV7-9 and TRBJ2-5; a possible D gene is TRBD1 (6 bases). The length of the CDR3 is 14 residues. The germline V and J ends were trimmed by 10 bases and 1 base, with 16 bases remaining between them. The V gene's germline CDR1 is SEHNR and CDR2 FQNEAQ (reference sequence). CDR3 sequence (DNA): TGTGCCACCGGACAGATTACGACCCAAGAGACCCAGTACTTC. It codes for CATGQITTQETQYF.

This clonotype has only a few counts. V and J are TRBV12-3 or TRBV12-4 and TRBJ2-4, with D perhaps matching TRBD1 or TRBD2 (6 bases each). V was cut by 7 bases and J by 2 bases, with 12 bases left in between. This CDR3 spans 14 amino acids. CDR3: CASTLGGTKNIQYF. The DNA for the CDR3 is TGTGCCAGCACCCTAGGGGGGACCAAAAACATTCAGTACTTC.

In this sample, this clonotype turned up a few times. The germline gene is not matched at one end of the junction; a read error may be the cause. The V gene is TRBV29-1, the J gene TRBJ2-7; 8 nucleotides match TRBD1. Germline V CDR1 and CDR2: SQVTM, ANQGSEA. The CDR3 extends over 11 amino acids. CDR3 sequence (DNA): TGCAGCGTTGAAGCGTCGGGACAGGCCCAATTC. Protein: CSVEASGQAQF.

The V gene is TRBV4-3, the J gene TRBJ1-2, with D possibly TRBD1 on 5 matching bases. The CDR3 covers 17 residues. Germline CDR1 is LGHNA and CDR2 is YSLEER. V shed 2 bases and J shed 4 bases, with 20 bases lying between them. The CDR3 protein is CASSQSEGGDGAYGYTF. CDR3 DNA: TGCGCCAGCAGCCAATCCGAAGGTGGGGACGGAGCCTATGGCTACACCTTC.

The chain uses TRBV5-6 and TRBJ2-4; D may be TRBD2 (6 bases). Germline lookup yields CDR1 SGHDT and CDR2 YYEEEE. Trimming removed 5 bases from V and 4 bases from J, with 13 bases in between. This CDR3 has 14 residues. The CDR3 coding sequence is TGTGCCAGCAGTCCCGCGGGAATTAAAAACATTCAGTACTTC. It translates to CASSPAGIKNIQYF.

Remarks on this clonotype: A read error may account for a junction end that differs from germline. The CDR3 DNA reads TGTGCCGGCAGCAACAGGTATAGCAATCAGCCCCAGCATTTT. It translates to CAGSNRYSNQPQHF. The gene calls are TRBV6-1 and TRBJ1-5, with D possibly being TRBD1 (5 bases). Germline V lookup: CDR1 MNHNS, CDR2 SASEGT. The CDR3 has 14 residues.

This clonotype has more than one count but fewer than ten. Here the CDR3 reads CASSQAVGGAEKLFF. DNA of the CDR3: TGTGCCAGCAGCCAAGCTGTCGGGGGTGCTGAAAAACTGTTTTTT. The J gene is TRBJ1-4, the V gene TRBV3-1, with D possibly TRBD1 on 5 matching bases. V gave up 1 base and J gave up 7 bases, with 13 bases separating them. The CDR3 is 15 amino acids. CDR1 is LGHDT, CDR2 YNNKEL, per germline (reference sequence).

The sample holds a few counts of this clonotype. The chain has TRBV18 and TRBJ1-5; no clear D. The CDR3 loop spans 14 amino acids. Per germline, CDR1 KGHSH and CDR2 LQKENI. Trimming pared 3 bases from V and 1 base from J, leaving 7 bases between. For the CDR3, the DNA is TGTGCCAGCTCACCTATAGACAGCAATCAGCCCCAGCATTTT. This encodes CASSPIDSNQPQHF.

The sample holds a few counts of this clonotype. J is TRBJ2-5 and V is TRBV12-5, with unresolved D. CDR3 length: 11 residues. Germline lookup yields CDR1 LGHNT and CDR2 FRNRAP. Trimming stripped 2 bases from V and 5 bases from J, with 3 bases between. CDR3 DNA: TGTGCTAGTGGTTTGAGGGAGACCCAGTACTTC. The encoded protein is CASGLRETQYF.

This chain uses TRBV9 with TRBJ1-2; D not resolved. V was cut by 4 bases and J by 2 bases, with 9 bases left in between. CDR1 is SGDLS, CDR2 YYNGEE, per germline. The CDR3 spans 13 residues. The CDR3 loop reads CASSPRENYGYTF. CDR3 DNA: TGTGCCAGCAGCCCGAGGGAGAACTATGGCTACACCTTC.

This clonotype has just a few counts. The chain combines TRBV18 with TRBJ2-1, with D maybe TRBD1 (6 bases). V dropped 0 bases and J dropped 5 bases, with 17 bases sitting between them. The CDR3 runs 17 residues. Germline values: CDR1 KGHSH, CDR2 LQKENI. CDR3 coding DNA: TGTGCCAGCTCACCACCGATGGGGATAGGGGGACACAATGAGCAGTTCTTC. Its protein product is CASSPPMGIGGHNEQFF.

This chain uses TRBV27 with TRBJ1-5, with 10 nucleotides matching TRBD1. This CDR3 contains 18 residues. Per germline, CDR1 MNHEY and CDR2 SMNVEV (reference sequence). With 7 bases clipped from V and 5 bases from J, the junction kept 17 bases outside the gene matches. The CDR3 is CASILPFGDRGQDQPQHF. CDR3 in DNA: TGTGCCAGCATCCTCCCCTTTGGTGACAGGGGGCAGGATCAGCCCCAGCATTTT.

This chain joins TRBV2 and TRBJ2-4, with 7 bases aligning to TRBD1. Trimming at V came to 7 bases and at J to 9 bases, leaving 15 bases not matched to a gene. CDR3 size: 15 residues. Germline CDR1 is SNHLY and CDR2 is FYNNEI. In DNA form, the CDR3 reads TGTGCCAGCAATCCAGGGGGTCGACGGAGTGGCATTCAGTACTTC. It specifies CASNPGGRRSGIQYF. Full variable domain (missing parts from reference TRBV2 and TRBJ2-4): EPEVTQTPSHQVTQMGQEVILRCVPISNHLYFYWYRQILGQKVEFLVSFYNNEISEKSEIFDDQFSVERPDGSNFTLKIRSTKLEDSAMYFCASNPGGRRSGIQYFGAGTRLSVL.

A few counts support this clonotype. The chain uses TRBV10-3 and TRBJ2-7; D unclear. Germline-derived CDR1 and CDR2 are ENHRY and SYGVKD. V was pared by 3 bases and J by 0 bases, with 6 bases between. The CDR3 is 13 residues long. DNA of the CDR3: TGTGCCATCAGTGACGCTTTCTCCTACGAGCAGTACTTC. It codes for CAISDAFSYEQYF.

The table lists this clonotype with many counts. The J gene is TRBJ2-5, the V gene TRBV12-3 or TRBV12-4; 7 nucleotides agree with TRBD2. The V gene end was trimmed by 5 bases and the J gene end by 5 bases; junction bases not matched to a gene: 2. This CDR3 is 12 amino acids long. Here the CDR3 DNA reads TGTGCCAGCAGTCCCGGGGGGGAGACCCAGTACTTC. Its translation is CASSPGGETQYF.

The rearrangement uses TRBV7-9 and TRBJ1-5; the D is unclear. The CDR3 length is 13 residues. Germline CDR1 reads SEHNR; CDR2 reads FQNEAQ (reference sequence). V lost 9 bases, J lost 3 bases, and 12 bases lay in between. CDR3 nucleotide sequence: TGTGCCAGTTCCGAGGGCTTCAATCAGCCCCAGCATTTT. Translated: CASSEGFNQPQHF.